These T cell receptor beta chains were read from a single sample in a study of regulatory T cells in long-lasting Graves disease. Using its own MiXCR run on the multiplex PCR reads, TCRdb lists one record per CDR3 protein. The data hold about 460,000 distinct CDR3 sequences, with around 15% observed a single time. These data are also associated with another study on T cells in Graves' hyperthyroidism and ophthalmopathy.

This specimen was peripheral blood mononuclear cells (PBMCs), taken at new diagnosis, from a patient treated with antithyroid drugs. All receptors come from a woman in her fifties or sixties with Graves disease. Each CDR3 is given with its conserved first and last residue. A D gene is named only where the DNA matches it firmly. Some rows have no size entry. The others give once, few or many, or a class for an expanded clone.

length	D	size	V	J	DNA	CDR3
16	TRBD2	few	TRBV28	TRBJ2-5	TGTGCCAGCAGCGGAGGACTAGCGGGGCACCAAGAGACCCAGTACTTC	CASSGGLAGHQETQYF
14	NA	NA	TRBV19	TRBJ1-5	TGTGCCAGCGATCAGAATTATAGCAATCAGCCCCAGCATTTT	CASDQNYSNQPQHF
12	NA	many	TRBV11-2	TRBJ2-5	TGTGCCAGCAGCGCCCTCCAAGAGACCCAGTACTTC	CASSALQETQYF
12	NA	few	TRBV7-8	TRBJ1-5	TGTGCCAGCAGCCGTGGAGGGCAGCCCCAGCATTTT	CASSRGGQPQHF
19	NA	few	TRBV6-1	TRBJ1-6	TGTGCCAGCAGTGAAATGGGAGGGCAGACGAGCTCCTATAATTCACCCCTCCACTTT	CASSEMGGQTSSYNSPLHF
14	TRBD1	NA	TRBV20-1	TRBJ1-6	TGCAGTGCGAAGACAGGGGGCCCTAATTCACCCCTCCACTTT	CSAKTGGPNSPLHF
16	NA	many	TRBV12-5	TRBJ2-1	TGTGCTAGTGGTTTTGCTGGGACAAGCTCCTACAATGAGCAGTTCTTC	CASGFAGTSSYNEQFF
15	NA	many	TRBV6-5	TRBJ2-2	TGTGCCAGCAGTTACGGTGGCAGAAACACCGGGGAGCTGTTTTTT	CASSYGGRNTGELFF
12	NA	many	TRBV27	TRBJ2-1	TGTGCCAGCAGTAAGGGATACAATGAGCAGTTCTTC	CASSKGYNEQFF
18	NA	NA	TRBV28	TRBJ2-3	TGTGCCAGCAGCCCCTCGGTTTTGACAGAGACTAGCACAGATACGCAGTATTTT	CASSPSVLTETSTDTQYF
16	NA	NA	TRBV12-3/TRBV12-4	TRBJ2-2	TGTGCCAGCAGCCACGGACTGACCTATTACACCGGGGAGCTGTTTTTT	CASSHGLTYYTGELFF
15	NA	many	TRBV27	TRBJ2-1	TGTGCCAGCAGTTTATCCCCAGATCGAGCGTATGAGCAGTTCTTC	CASSLSPDRAYEQFF
14	NA	few	TRBV5-8	TRBJ2-1	TGTGCCAGCAGCTTGAAGATGGAACCAAATGAGCAGTTCTTC	CASSLKMEPNEQFF
12	NA	few	TRBV27	TRBJ2-2	TGTGCCAGCAGTTCGTACTTCGGGGAGCTGTTTTTT	CASSSYFGELFF
14	NA	many	TRBV20-1	TRBJ2-7	TGCAGTGCTAGGGCTTGGGACTTCGAATACGAGCAGTACTTC	CSARAWDFEYEQYF
15	NA	few	TRBV6-2/TRBV6-3	TRBJ2-7	TGTGCCAGCAGTTACTCGGGAGACACACCTTTCGAGCAGTACTTC	CASSYSGDTPFEQYF
16	TRBD1	few	TRBV19	TRBJ1-5	TGTGCCAGTCACAAGGATCGAGGACAGGGGTATCAGCCCCAGCACTTT	CASHKDRGQGYQPQHF